This TCR beta chain was recovered during a study of OX40 agonist ivuxolimab in advanced cancers. Study observations and caveats: Compared with others, partial responders at 0.1-3.0 mg/kg displayed clonal expansion among the lowest.

Blood sampling took place at baseline, cycle 4 day 1, and cycle 7 day 1. A note on this clone: Its antigen is as yet unknown.

Germline V lookup: CDR1 MNHEY, CDR2 SVGAGI. V was trimmed by 5 bases and J by 4 bases, leaving 15 bases between them. This CDR3 is built from 15 residues. The method was immunoSEQ multiplex PCR; TCRdb's version includes in-frame clones alone and lacks a portion of them. The sample holds fewer than 75,000 clones, roughly 87% seen once. Source: CD4+ or CD8+ T cells sorted from blood, taken in a trial of the OX40 agonist ivuxolimab. The chain has TRBV6-5 and TRBJ1-5; D is unresolved. This TCR came from an adult with an advanced solid tumor such as melanoma, head and neck, liver or kidney cancer. The CDR3 loop is CASSPLGLGNQPQHF. The CDR3 DNA reads TGTGCCAGCAGTCCACTGGGCCTCGGGAATCAGCCCCAGCATTTT.